This record concerns one T cell receptor beta chain sequence. Its antigen is unknown. Data came from immunoSEQ multiplex PCR; TCRdb stores just in-frame clones and leaves some out. The table lists under 55,000 clones, 75% to 85% of them singletons. The sample comes from a study of memory CD4+ T cells and cytomegalovirus serostatus. Findings and caveats of the study: Suggested: most of the CMV-linked TCR signature lies in CD4+ memory cells. Median bootstrapped AUC for CMV status was approximately 0.96 originally, about 0.9 US-trained.

Single viable CD3+CD4+CD8-CD45RO+ cells were sorted as the memory CD4+ T cells. V was trimmed by 1 base and J by 2 bases, leaving 9 bases between them. The germline V gene has CDR1 MNHNS and CDR2 SASEGT. The CDR3 runs 14 residues. This sequence originates from an adult in good health and CMV-seronegative. The chain combines TRBV6-1 with TRBJ2-7, with a weak D call TRBD2 (5 bases). The sample was memory CD4+ T cells from blood. The CDR3 DNA is TGTGCCAGCAGTGAAGTGCGGGCCGCCTACGAGCAGTACTTC. This translates into CASSEVRAAYEQYF.